This T cell receptor beta chain emerged from a study of Graves' ophthalmopathy and Graves' hyperthyroidism. Study-level background: Peripheral blood was gathered at the point of initial diagnosis, before any treatment started.

Germline CDR1 is SGHAT and CDR2 is FQDESV (reference sequence). The CDR3 extends over 16 amino acids. The V gene end was trimmed by 2 bases and the J gene end by 4 bases; junction bases not matched to a gene: 9. The sample holds many counts of this clonotype. Amplifying from RNA transcripts, the study obtained TCR beta CDR3 regions. HTBI-primed first-round RT-PCR preceded second-round multiplex PCR. TCRdb fed the multiplex PCR reads into MiXCR, producing one record per CDR3 protein. The data show roughly 350,000 distinct CDR3 sequences, 17% seen once. Other autoimmune diseases, uncontrolled infections, pregnancy or lactation ruled patients out of participation.

The sequence derives from an adult woman with stable Graves' hyperthyroidism. The chain couples TRBV11-1 to TRBJ2-3; 7 nucleotides line up with TRBD2. The sample consisted of peripheral blood. The CDR3 region is CASSLNGGRLADTQYF. CDR3 DNA sequence: TGTGCCAGCAGCTTAAACGGCGGGAGATTAGCAGATACGCAGTATTTT.